The 5 T cell receptor beta chains below come from one sample, sequenced in a study of cytomegalovirus exposure and HLA in healthy donors. The PCR contained 60 Vbeta and 13 Jbeta primers. Repertoires were generated with immunoSEQ multiplex PCR, while TCRdb's copy carries only in-frame clones and drops some. The sample carries 110,000 to 150,000 clones, around 72% recorded once. The sample taken for sequencing was PBMCs. The receptor set was obtained from a man between 40 and 49 years old in good health and CMV-seronegative.

The rearrangement joins TRBV2 to TRBJ1-5, with TRBD1 as a possible D gene (6 bases). Germline V gene lookup returns CDR1 SNHLY and CDR2 FYNNEI. The length of the CDR3 is 14 residues. The ends were cut back, 8 bases at V and 1 base at J, with 12 bases in the middle. CDR3 sequence reads: CASAIGQSNQPQHF. The CDR3 DNA reads as TGTGCCAGCGCCATTGGACAGAGCAATCAGCCCCAGCATTTT.

The CDR3 reads CASSESQGKGSRYEQYF. The CDR3 nucleotides read TGTGCCAGCAGTGAATCCCAGGGGAAGGGGTCACGCTACGAGCAGTACTTC. The gene calls are TRBV2 and TRBJ2-7; D is possibly TRBD1 (6 bases). With 2 bases removed from V and 3 bases from J, the gap between germline ends came to 20 bases. Germline V gives CDR1 SNHLY, CDR2 FYNNEI. CDR3 size: 17 residues. Based on the CDR3 plus reference TRBV2 and TRBJ2-7, the full variable domain is EPEVTQTPSHQVTQMGQEVILRCVPISNHLYFYWYRQILGQKVEFLVSFYNNEISEKSEIFDDQFSVERPDGSNFTLKIRSTKLEDSAMYFCASSESQGKGSRYEQYFGPGTRLTVT.

The V and J genes are TRBV27 and TRBJ2-1; 10 nucleotides line up with TRBD1. J lost 3 bases, V lost 3 bases, and 8 bases had no gene match. Germline V CDR1 and CDR2: MNHEY, SMNVEV (reference sequence). The CDR3 extends over 17 amino acids. CDR3 residues: CASSFLGQGELYNEQFF. For the CDR3, the DNA is TGTGCCAGCAGTTTCCTCGGACAGGGGGAGCTCTACAATGAGCAGTTCTTC.

The V call is TRBV6-5, the J call TRBJ1-1; perhaps TRBD1 as D (5 bases). The CDR3 length is 12 residues. V lost 4 bases and J lost 10, with 13 bases in between. The V gene's germline CDR1 is MNHEY and CDR2 SVGAGI. The CDR3 loop is CASSLRGLIAFF. CDR3 DNA sequence: TGTGCCAGCAGTTTACGGGGGTTGATAGCTTTCTTT.

This clone was seen only once. The genes are TRBV4-3 and TRBJ1-2; 8 bases align to TRBD1. The ends lost 5 bases at V and 8 bases at J; junction bases unmatched: 10. Germline V lookup: CDR1 LGHNA, CDR2 YSLEER. The CDR3 is made up of 14 amino acids. The DNA for the CDR3 is TGCGCCAGCAGCACACGGACAGGGAGGAGCGGCTACACCTTC. This translates into CASSTRTGRSGYTF.